This is a list of T cell receptor beta chains from one sample in a study of blood T cell repertoires in COVID-19. Some clones are missing from TCRdb's copy, which holds only in-frame ones; the method was immunoSEQ multiplex PCR. The table records fewer than 150,000 clones, approximately 80% of them present only once. Sequencing input: peripheral blood. Every receptor here comes from a man aged 65-85 years with acute or convalescent COVID-19. The CDR3 runs from the conserved cysteine through the conserved F or W. Fields, in order: clone size, V gene, D gene, J gene, CDR3 protein, CDR3 DNA. D genes are given only for firm matches. The size field is filled for only some rows; it gives once, few, many or a size class.

>NA|TRBV4-3|TRBD1|TRBJ1-1
CASRQGLNTEAFF
TGCGCCAGCAGACAGGGGTTGAACACTGAAGCTTTCTTT
>few|TRBV5-1|NA|TRBJ2-3
CASRVGSSPDTQYF
TGCGCCAGCAGAGTGGGGAGCTCCCCAGATACGCAGTATTTT
>NA|TRBV3-1/TRBV3-2|TRBD2|TRBJ2-7
CASSRGREQYF
TGTGCCAGCAGCCGCGGGAGAGAACAGTACTTC
>NA|TRBV7-9|NA|TRBJ2-3
CASSLRDLDTQYF
TGTGCCAGCAGCTTACGGGATTTGGATACGCAGTATTTT
>NA|TRBV30|NA|TRBJ2-7
CAGTGSYEQYF
TGTGCCGGGACGGGCTCCTACGAGCAGTACTTC
>NA|TRBV25-1|NA|TRBJ1-2
CASGERGRYTF
TGTGCCAGCGGGGAGCGCGGGCGCTACACCTTC
>NA|TRBV28|NA|TRBJ2-3
CASSLRTDTQYF
TGTGCCAGCAGTCTACGCACAGATACGCAGTATTTT
>once|TRBV5-1|NA|TRBJ1-2
CASSLDDSLHGYTF
TGCGCCAGCAGCTTGGATGACAGTTTACATGGCTACACCTTC
>NA|TRBV27|TRBD2|TRBJ2-7
CASSLSGRVREQYF
TGTGCCAGCAGTTTATCGGGGAGGGTCCGCGAGCAGTACTTC
>few|TRBV5-1|TRBD1|TRBJ2-7
CASSRTTGNEQYF
TGCGCCAGCAGCCGTACGACAGGGAACGAGCAGTACTTC
>NA|TRBV29-1|NA|TRBJ2-3
CSVESSGTDTQYF
TGCAGCGTTGAATCTAGCGGCACAGATACGCAGTATTTT
>NA|TRBV27|TRBD1|TRBJ1-3
CASKQGAQSGNTIYF
TGTGCCAGCAAGCAGGGGGCGCAGTCTGGAAACACCATATATTTT
>NA|TRBV6-5|TRBD1|TRBJ1-2
CASTRDRDNYGYTF
TGTGCCAGCACCCGGGACAGGGATAACTATGGCTACACCTTC
>NA|TRBV7-2|TRBD1|TRBJ2-5
CASSPPGQLLETQYF
TGTGCCAGCAGCCCACCGGGACAGCTTCTGGAGACCCAGTACTTC
>few|TRBV30|NA|TRBJ2-3
CAWSVQGGADTQYF
TGTGCCTGGAGTGTACAGGGTGGGGCAGATACGCAGTATTTT
>NA|TRBV19|NA|TRBJ1-6
CASSTGRLESPLHF
TGTGCCAGTAGTACCGGGAGGTTGGAGTCACCCCTCCACTTT
>NA|TRBV11-2|NA|TRBJ1-4
CASSLQVNEKLFF
TGTGCCAGCAGTCTACAGGTTAATGAAAAACTGTTTTTT